This T cell receptor (beta chain) came from a study of blood T cell repertoires in COVID-19. Study in general: The United States, Italy and Spain were the sources of the acute and convalescent COVID-19 samples. T cells, B-cell-depleted T cells, or PBMCs supplied cDNA or gDNA.

The authors' processing: Quantification of nucleated cells was approximated via reference gene primer amplification. Some clones are missing from TCRdb's copy, which holds only in-frame ones; the method was immunoSEQ multiplex PCR. V and J calls and clone size follow that table, whereas D and trimming were derived from the DNA. The table lists some 200,000 clones, 65% to 90% of them singletons. The CDR3 loop spans 16 amino acids. Germline assignment: CDR1 LGHDT and CDR2 YNNKEL (reference sequence). The trim removed 2 bases at V and 2 bases at J, leaving 8 bases unmatched. Specimen: peripheral blood. V usage is TRBV3-1 (or the pseudogene TRBV3-2) and J usage is TRBJ2-5; TRBD1 matches at 7 bases. This TCR was sampled from a woman between 35 and 50 years old who had recovered from COVID-19. This CDR3 is CASSQSPTGWQETQYF. CDR3 coding DNA: TGTGCCAGCAGCCAATCCCCGACAGGGTGGCAAGAGACCCAGTACTTC.